One sample yielded the 17 T cell receptor beta chains listed below, sequenced in a study of blood T cell repertoires in COVID-19. Assay used: immunoSEQ multiplex PCR; TCRdb lists only in-frame clones, some missing. The sample has 180,000 or so clones; approximately 83% are singletons. The sample was peripheral blood. These receptors all stem from a man between 60 and 75 years old with acute or convalescent COVID-19.

This rearrangement joins TRBV28 to TRBJ1-2; D unclear. Trimming left V 8 bases short and J 4 bases short, with 11 bases between. The CDR3 is 12 amino acids. Germline assignment: CDR1 MDHEN and CDR2 SYDVKM. The CDR3 loop is CASVSSIYGYTF. The DNA of the CDR3 is TGTGCCAGCGTTAGCAGCATCTATGGCTACACCTTC.

The chain employs TRBV28 and TRBJ2-1, with 9 bases fitting TRBD2. The CDR3 length is 17 residues. V gave up 4 bases and J gave up 8 bases; unmatched junction bases: 15. The germline V gene has CDR1 MDHEN and CDR2 SYDVKM. The CDR3 is CASSSRLSGSPTDEQFF. The CDR3 nucleotides are TGTGCCAGCAGTTCCCGACTTAGCGGGAGCCCTACGGATGAGCAGTTCTTC.

This chain joins TRBV5-1 and TRBJ2-5, with 9 bases matching TRBD1. Germline V gives CDR1 SGHRS, CDR2 YFSETQ. The trim removed 2 bases at V and 5 bases at J, leaving 4 bases unmatched. There are 14 residues in the CDR3. The CDR3 protein is CASSFGQGTETQYF. The CDR3 nucleotides are TGCGCCAGCAGCTTTGGACAGGGGACCGAGACCCAGTACTTC.

V is TRBV10-3 and J is TRBJ1-5; D is perhaps TRBD1 (5 bases). V lost 0 bases to trimming and J lost 5 bases, with 8 bases between them. CDR1 and CDR2 from the germline V gene are ENHRY and SYGVKD. The CDR3 consists of 14 residues. The CDR3 DNA is TGTGCCATCAGTGAGTCTTGGGGGGATCAGCCCCAGCATTTT. As protein: CAISESWGDQPQHF.

This clone was detected only a few times. This chain connects TRBV19 to TRBJ1-2, with 8 bases identical to TRBD1. The CDR3 spans 13 residues. J lost 2 bases, V lost 6 bases, and 2 bases had no gene match. Germline V gene data show CDR1 as LNHDA and CDR2 as SQIVND (reference sequence). The CDR3 DNA sequence: TGTGCCAGTAGAAGACAGGGGAACTATGGCTACACCTTC. It codes for CASRRQGNYGYTF.

There are a few counts of this clone. The gene calls are TRBV6-6 and TRBJ1-2, with 7 bases aligning to TRBD1. Germline V CDR1 and CDR2: MNHNY, SVGAGI (reference sequence). V lost 4 bases, J lost 7 bases, and 9 bases stayed unmatched. The CDR3 runs to 14 residues. The CDR3 region is CASSLFTGAAGYTF. CDR3 nucleotides: TGTGCCAGCAGTTTATTTACAGGGGCGGCTGGCTACACCTTC.

The chain recombines TRBV6-5 with TRBJ2-1; 8 bases agree with TRBD2. Per the germline V gene, CDR1 is MNHEY and CDR2 is SVGAGI. The CDR3 is made up of 14 amino acids. With 6 bases clipped from V and 2 bases from J, the junction kept 3 bases outside the gene matches. The CDR3 here is CASRLAEAYNEQFF. CDR3 DNA: TGTGCCAGCAGACTAGCGGAGGCCTACAATGAGCAGTTCTTC.

The V gene is TRBV7-2, the J gene TRBJ1-2, with 12 positions matching TRBD1. The J segment lost 8 bases and the V segment lost 3 bases, leaving 4 bases of the junction unmatched. The V gene's germline CDR1 is SGHTA and CDR2 FQGNSA. The CDR3 contains 14 residues. The CDR3 loop reads CASSFGTGGVGYTF. The CDR3 region has the DNA TGTGCCAGCAGCTTTGGGACAGGGGGCGTGGGCTACACCTTC.

The gene calls are TRBV19 and TRBJ2-3; D remains unclear. The CDR3 covers 14 residues. The germline V gene has CDR1 LNHDA and CDR2 SQIVND (reference sequence). V was trimmed by 1 base and J by 2 bases, leaving 7 bases between them. CDR3 DNA: TGTGCCAGTAGTATAGGAGTACCCACAGATACGCAGTATTTT. It is translated as CASSIGVPTDTQYF.

This sequence joins TRBV3-1 (or the pseudogene TRBV3-2) and TRBJ1-2; D is possibly TRBD1 (6 bases). Germline loops: CDR1 LGHDT, CDR2 YNNKEL (reference sequence). CDR3 size: 17 residues. Trimming cost V 7 bases and J 0 bases, with 21 bases left between them. The CDR3 coding sequence is TGTGCCAGCACCGGCCGGGTGGGGGCTCAGACTAACTATGGCTACACCTTC. Translating it yields CASTGRVGAQTNYGYTF.

A remark on this clone: In the same sample, other DNA sequences code for this CDR3. The CDR3 loop is CASSSTGSGEQFF. CDR3 DNA sequence: TGTGCCAGCAGCTCAACAGGGAGTGGTGAGCAGTTCTTC. The chain recombines TRBV7-3 with TRBJ2-1, with D perhaps matching TRBD1 (6 bases). The V end was cut by 4 bases, the J end by 9 bases, with 13 bases between. This CDR3 is built from 13 residues. Germline assignment: CDR1 SGHTA and CDR2 FQGTGA.

This clone was seen more than once but under ten times. CDR3 region: CASIPGGGFGYTF. The CDR3 region has the DNA TGTGCCAGCATCCCCGGGGGGGGCTTCGGCTACACCTTC. This sequence joins TRBV28 and TRBJ1-2; tentatively, D is TRBD1 (6 bases). The germline CDR1 and CDR2 sequences are MDHEN and SYDVKM. The CDR3 contains 13 residues. V was clipped by 7 bases and J by 8 bases, with 17 bases between them.

The gene calls are TRBV9 and TRBJ1-2; D uncertain. Deletions cut 3 bases from V and 0 bases from J, with 9 bases between. The length of the CDR3 is 14 residues. Germline V gene sequence: CDR1 SGDLS, CDR2 YYNGEE. CDR3 coding DNA: TGTGCCAGCAGCGCAACCGGGTCTAACTATGGCTACACCTTC. Translating it yields CASSATGSNYGYTF.

The chain recombines TRBV5-4 with TRBJ2-1; 13 bases agree with TRBD2. This CDR3 is built from 16 residues. Trimming removed 1 base from V and 5 bases from J; junction bases left unmatched: 3. In germline, CDR1 is SGHNT, CDR2 YYREEE (reference sequence). CDR3 nucleotide sequence: TGTGCCAGCAGCTTGACTAGCGGGAGGGGTCACAATGAGCAGTTCTTC. It is translated as CASSLTSGRGHNEQFF.

The chain couples TRBV7-8 to TRBJ1-3; TRBD1 matches 7 bases. The germline V gene encodes CDR1 SGHVS and CDR2 FQNEAQ. V lost 6 bases to trimming and J lost 4 bases; unmatched junction nucleotides: 6. The CDR3 has 14 residues. In DNA, the CDR3 is TGTGCCAGCAGGGAGACAGGGCTCGGAAACACCATATATTTT. Protein: CASRETGLGNTIYF. The full variable domain, rest sourced from reference TRBV7-8 and TRBJ1-3, is GAGVSQSPRYKVAKRGQDVALRCDPISGHVSLFWYQQALGQGPEFLTYFQNEAQLDKSGLPSDRFFAERPEGSVSTLKIQRTQQEDSAVYLCASRETGLGNTIYFGEGSWLTVV.

The V call is TRBV29-1, the J call TRBJ2-1; 8 bases are a match to TRBD1. The V and J ends lost 4 bases and 7 bases, in that order; junction bases with no gene match: 6. CDR1 is SQVTM and CDR2 is ANQGSEA in the germline V gene. There are 13 residues in the CDR3. Written as DNA, the CDR3 is TGCAGCGTTGGGGGACAGGTTTCTAATGAGCAGTTCTTC. It specifies CSVGGQVSNEQFF.

The chain employs TRBV5-1 and TRBJ2-2; D is possibly TRBD2 (6 bases). The CDR3 runs to 15 residues. CDR1 SGHRS and CDR2 YFSETQ come from the germline V gene. V shed 4 bases and J shed 0 bases, with 10 bases lying between them. In DNA form, the CDR3 reads TGCGCCAGCAGCATCTTAGCGGCGAACACCGGGGAGCTGTTTTTT. Amino acids: CASSILAANTGELFF.